This entry describes one T cell receptor beta chain. Its antigen is undetermined. The sample originates from a study of OX40 agonist ivuxolimab in advanced cancers. Background on the study: Allowance was made for prior anti-PD-1, anti-PD-L1 or anti-CTLA-4 therapy, and about 37% had some. General study findings and limits: The investigators did not determine what antigen specificity the expanded peripheral T cells had. Mean expanded clone counts were higher in CD8+ than CD4+ T cells.

Drawing of blood for sampling happened at baseline, at cycle 4 day 1, and at cycle 7 day 1. Produced via immunoSEQ multiplex PCR; TCRdb's table is partial and in-frame only. The top ten clones hold about 30% of a sample with 15,000 to 20,000 clones, over 75% of them seen once. The starting material was CD4+ or CD8+ T cells sorted from blood, obtained in a trial of the OX40 agonist ivuxolimab. The sequence was collected from an adult with an advanced solid tumor such as melanoma, head and neck, liver or kidney cancer.

In DNA, the CDR3 is TGTGCCAGCAGCCCGTGGGGGATTTTGAACACTGAAGCTTTCTTT. It is translated as CASSPWGILNTEAFF. The V gene is TRBV28, the J gene TRBJ1-1; maybe TRBD1 (5 bases). V dropped 6 bases and J dropped 0 bases, with 14 bases sitting between them. Germline CDR1 and CDR2: MDHEN and SYDVKM. The CDR3 is 15 amino acids. Full variable domain (remainder filled in from reference TRBV28 and TRBJ1-1): DVKVTQSSRYLVKRTGEKVFLECVQDMDHENMFWYRQDPGLGLRLIYFSYDVKMKEKGDIPEGYSVSREKKERFSLILESASTNQTSMYLCASSPWGILNTEAFFGQGTRLTVV.